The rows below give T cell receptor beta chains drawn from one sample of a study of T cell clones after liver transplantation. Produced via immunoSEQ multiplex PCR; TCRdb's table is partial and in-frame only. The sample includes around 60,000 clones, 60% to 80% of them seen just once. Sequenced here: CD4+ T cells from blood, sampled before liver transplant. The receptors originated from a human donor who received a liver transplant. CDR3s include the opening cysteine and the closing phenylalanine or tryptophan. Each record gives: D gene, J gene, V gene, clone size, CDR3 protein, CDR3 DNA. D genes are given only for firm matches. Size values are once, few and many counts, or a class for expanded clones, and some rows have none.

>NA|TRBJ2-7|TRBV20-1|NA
CSARRQVEQYF
TGCAGTGCTAGACGACAGGTCGAGCAGTACTTC
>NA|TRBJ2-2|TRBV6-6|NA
CAALGVDGELFF
TGTGCCGCACTCGGTGTTGACGGGGAGCTGTTTTTT
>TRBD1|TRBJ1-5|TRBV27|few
CASSSRQGRAQPQHF
TGTGCCAGCAGTTCAAGACAGGGAAGGGCTCAGCCCCAGCATTTT
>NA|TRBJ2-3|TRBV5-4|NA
CASSGAATDTQYF
TGTGCCAGCAGCGGGGCTGCCACAGATACGCAGTATTTT
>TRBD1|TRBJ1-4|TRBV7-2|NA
CASSSTGQGGEKLFF
TGTGCCAGCAGCTCCACGGGACAGGGGGGTGAAAAACTGTTTTTT
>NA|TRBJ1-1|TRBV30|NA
CAWSVSWGQMNTEAFF
TGTGCCTGGAGTGTATCATGGGGACAAATGAACACTGAAGCTTTCTTT
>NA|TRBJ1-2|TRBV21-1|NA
CASIQRGGTGGNYGYTF
TGTGCCAGCATCCAAAGAGGGGGTACAGGGGGCAACTATGGCTACACCTTC
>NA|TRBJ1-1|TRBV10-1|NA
CASSRERGTEAFF
TGCGCCAGCAGTCGAGAAAGGGGCACTGAAGCTTTCTTT
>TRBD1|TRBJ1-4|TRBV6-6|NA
CASNTRTGGGEKLFF
TGTGCCAGCAACACTCGGACAGGGGGAGGGGAAAAACTGTTTTTT
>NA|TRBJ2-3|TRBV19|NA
CASSMGFTDTQYF
TGTGCCAGTAGTATGGGCTTCACAGATACGCAGTATTTT
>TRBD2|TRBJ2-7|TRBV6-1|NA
CASSEEGVAGGYEQYF
TGTGCCAGCAGTGAAGAGGGGGTAGCGGGGGGCTACGAGCAGTACTTC
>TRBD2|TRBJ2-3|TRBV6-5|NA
CASSRTSGGTDTQYF
TGTGCCAGCAGTAGAACTAGCGGGGGCACAGATACGCAGTATTTT
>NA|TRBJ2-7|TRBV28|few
CASSSPAGKEQYF
TGTGCCAGCAGTTCCCCGGCAGGGAAGGAGCAGTACTTC
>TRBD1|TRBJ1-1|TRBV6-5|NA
CASSYAQGGDTEAFF
TGTGCCAGCAGTTACGCCCAGGGGGGCGACACTGAAGCTTTCTTT
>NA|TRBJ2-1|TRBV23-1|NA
CASSPPRPGQGQRNEQFF
TGCGCCAGCAGTCCACCTCGCCCGGGACAAGGCCAAAGGAATGAGCAGTTCTTC
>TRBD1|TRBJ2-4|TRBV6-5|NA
CASSWGTGVIQYF
TGTGCCAGCAGTTGGGGGACAGGGGTCATTCAGTACTTC
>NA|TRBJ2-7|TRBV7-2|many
CASSLVANSYEQYF
TGTGCCAGCAGCTTAGTAGCCAACTCCTACGAGCAGTACTTC
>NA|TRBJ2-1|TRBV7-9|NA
CASSLWGRQGGDNEQFF
TGTGCCAGCAGCTTATGGGGAAGACAAGGGGGGGACAATGAGCAGTTCTTC
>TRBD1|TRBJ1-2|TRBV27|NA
CASASGTGFSYGYTF
TGTGCCAGCGCATCCGGGACAGGGTTTAGCTATGGCTACACCTTC
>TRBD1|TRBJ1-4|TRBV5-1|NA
CASSEGQATNEKLFF
TGCGCCAGCAGCGAAGGACAGGCGACGAATGAAAAACTGTTTTTT
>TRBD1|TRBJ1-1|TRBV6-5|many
CASSSLTGWDTEAFF
TGTGCCAGCAGTTCCCTGACAGGGTGGGACACTGAAGCTTTCTTT
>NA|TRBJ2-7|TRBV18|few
CASSVTGISEQYF
TGTGCCAGCTCTGTCACAGGGATTAGCGAGCAGTACTTC
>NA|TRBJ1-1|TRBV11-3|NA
CASSLEQDTEAFF
TGTGCCAGCAGCTTGGAACAGGACACTGAAGCTTTCTTT
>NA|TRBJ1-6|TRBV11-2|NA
CASSLDRLGSPLHF
TGTGCCAGCAGCCTCGATCGCCTCGGGTCACCCCTCCACTTT
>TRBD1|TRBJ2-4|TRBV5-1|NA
CASSLQTGGVGNIQYF
TGCGCCAGCAGCTTACAAACAGGGGGCGTGGGAAACATTCAGTACTTC
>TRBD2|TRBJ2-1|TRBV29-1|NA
CSVGRGGTQRNKGQFF
TGCAGCGTTGGGCGGGGAGGGACCCAGCGAAACAAGGGGCAGTTCTTC
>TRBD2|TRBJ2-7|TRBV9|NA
CASSVGGGSGTYEQYF
TGTGCCAGCAGCGTAGGGGGGGGGTCGGGAACCTACGAGCAGTACTTC
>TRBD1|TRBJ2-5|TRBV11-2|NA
CASSYYRGQETQYF
TGTGCCAGCAGCTATTACAGGGGCCAAGAGACCCAGTACTTC